This T cell receptor (beta chain) was retrieved from a study of cytomegalovirus exposure and HLA in healthy donors. Regarding the study as a whole: With DRB1 most and HLA-C fewest, TCR association rates differed between HLA loci in a later analysis. It was taken for granted in presence/absence analyses that sequencing depth across donors was roughly uniform.

PCR used 60 Vbeta primers and 13 Jbeta primers. Profiled with immunoSEQ multiplex PCR; TCRdb holds only in-frame clones, not every one. The table shows approximately 160,000 clones, with about 75% occurring only once. The CDR3 extends over 14 amino acids. Per germline, CDR1 MNHEY and CDR2 SMNVEV (reference sequence). The V end was cut by 4 bases, the J end by 3 bases, with 10 bases between. Points on this clone: The antigen is undetermined.

This TCR was sampled from a man between 18 and 29 years old in good health and CMV-seronegative. Source material: PBMCs. The V and J genes are TRBV27 and TRBJ2-4; the D gene is possibly TRBD2 (6 bases). CDR3 DNA sequence: TGTGCCAGCAGTTATAGTAGCGGCAAAAACATTCAGTACTTC. This encodes CASSYSSGKNIQYF.